This is a list of T cell receptor beta chains from one sample in a study of shared clonotypes between healthy human individuals. Clones were sequenced by immunoSEQ multiplex PCR, and TCRdb holds only the in-frame ones, with some missing. The table shows about 2.5 million clones, with just under 95% occurring only once. The material sequenced was naive CD4+ T cells from PBMCs. All receptors come from a man between 18 and 29 years old in good health. Some clones in this sample may be carry-over from other donors' samples. Each CDR3 is given with its conserved first and last residue. The order of the fields is V gene, J gene, clone size, CDR3 length, CDR3 protein. Only some rows state a clone size, as once, few, many or a class for expanded clones.

V gene: TRBV28; J gene: TRBJ1-2; clone size: NA; CDR3 length: 13; CDR3 protein: CASTPGRENGYTF
V gene: TRBV5-1; J gene: TRBJ2-7; clone size: NA; CDR3 length: 13; CDR3 protein: CASSFGDRTEQYF
V gene: TRBV6-5; J gene: TRBJ2-7; clone size: NA; CDR3 length: 12; CDR3 protein: CASSTPVGEQYF
V gene: TRBV19; J gene: TRBJ2-7; clone size: NA; CDR3 length: 13; CDR3 protein: CASSVTGFDEQYF
V gene: TRBV6-4; J gene: TRBJ1-6; clone size: NA; CDR3 length: 14; CDR3 protein: CASSATVIGSPLHF
V gene: TRBV19; J gene: TRBJ2-3; clone size: NA; CDR3 length: 15; CDR3 protein: CASRAGGGRGDTQYF
V gene: TRBV28; J gene: TRBJ1-5; clone size: NA; CDR3 length: 14; CDR3 protein: CASSRDRPYQPQHF
V gene: TRBV10-3; J gene: TRBJ2-1; clone size: NA; CDR3 length: 18; CDR3 protein: CAISQTGPLGLAVGEQFF
V gene: TRBV5-1; J gene: TRBJ1-1; clone size: NA; CDR3 length: 14; CDR3 protein: CASSLDSRGTEAFF
V gene: TRBV28; J gene: TRBJ1-1; clone size: once; CDR3 length: 13; CDR3 protein: CASSKPPISEAFF
V gene: TRBV7-3; J gene: TRBJ2-3; clone size: NA; CDR3 length: 17; CDR3 protein: CASSLIAPGGSTDTQYF
V gene: TRBV9; J gene: TRBJ1-2; clone size: NA; CDR3 length: 15; CDR3 protein: CASSAERQGVRGYTF
V gene: TRBV20-1; J gene: TRBJ2-5; clone size: NA; CDR3 length: 11; CDR3 protein: CSATRGETQYF
V gene: TRBV9; J gene: TRBJ2-7; clone size: NA; CDR3 length: 13; CDR3 protein: CASSGSGEGEQYF
V gene: TRBV7-7; J gene: TRBJ2-5; clone size: NA; CDR3 length: 16; CDR3 protein: CASSLGGGGKGETQYF
V gene: TRBV7-3; J gene: TRBJ2-6; clone size: NA; CDR3 length: 18; CDR3 protein: CASSLRGPGGSGANVLTF
V gene: TRBV5-4; J gene: TRBJ2-1; clone size: few; CDR3 length: 18; CDR3 protein: CASSPSKAGGDAYNEQFF
V gene: TRBV6-6; J gene: TRBJ2-7; clone size: NA; CDR3 length: 14; CDR3 protein: CASSLAGGLDEQYF
V gene: TRBV6-6; J gene: TRBJ2-7; clone size: NA; CDR3 length: 14; CDR3 protein: CASTRGLGGYEQYF
V gene: TRBV6-5; J gene: TRBJ1-2; clone size: NA; CDR3 length: 13; CDR3 protein: CASSYSRGYGYTF
V gene: TRBV10-3; J gene: TRBJ1-5; clone size: few; CDR3 length: 15; CDR3 protein: CAIREGVNGNQPQHF
V gene: TRBV7-2; J gene: TRBJ2-2; clone size: NA; CDR3 length: 16; CDR3 protein: CASSLTAGANSGELFF
V gene: TRBV5-1; J gene: TRBJ1-1; clone size: NA; CDR3 length: 16; CDR3 protein: CASSLGTGIMNTEAFF
V gene: TRBV28; J gene: TRBJ2-2; clone size: NA; CDR3 length: 15; CDR3 protein: CASSPAGGRDGELFF
V gene: TRBV28; J gene: TRBJ1-1; clone size: NA; CDR3 length: 11; CDR3 protein: CASSNGGQAFF
V gene: TRBV6-1; J gene: TRBJ2-1; clone size: NA; CDR3 length: 16; CDR3 protein: CASSESGTGGKNEQFF
V gene: TRBV21-1; J gene: TRBJ2-3; clone size: NA; CDR3 length: 13; CDR3 protein: CASRRHFTDTQYF